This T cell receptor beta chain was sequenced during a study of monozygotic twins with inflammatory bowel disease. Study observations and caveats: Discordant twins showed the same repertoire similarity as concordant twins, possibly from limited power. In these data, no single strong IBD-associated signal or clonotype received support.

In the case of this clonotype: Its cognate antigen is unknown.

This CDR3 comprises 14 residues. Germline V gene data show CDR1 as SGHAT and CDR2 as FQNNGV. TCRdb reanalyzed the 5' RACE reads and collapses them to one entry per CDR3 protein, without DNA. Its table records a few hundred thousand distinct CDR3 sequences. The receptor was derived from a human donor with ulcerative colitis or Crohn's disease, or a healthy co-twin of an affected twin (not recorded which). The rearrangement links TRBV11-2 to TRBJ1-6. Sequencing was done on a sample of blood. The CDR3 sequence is CASSSRGGDSPLHF.